This TCR beta chain stems from a study of blood T cells in healthy people across ages. With 4 bases removed from V and 5 bases from J, the gap between germline ends came to 10 bases. This CDR3 spans 13 amino acids. Germline assignment: CDR1 SGHRS and CDR2 YFSETQ. Peripheral blood samples of around 9.8 milliliters were drawn from each donor. Study-level results: Considered underestimates were the diversity estimates obtained from one million T cells.

Note on this clonotype: As yet, its antigen is unknown.

Then a second PCR, running roughly 7 to 11 cycles, was carried out with a sample-barcoded 5' primer and a J-beta primer mix. Every cDNA molecule carried a tag from a template-switch adaptor bearing 12 random nucleotides. TCRdb passed the 5' RACE reads through MiXCR, listing each CDR3 protein once. The profile shows 550,000 to 600,000 distinct CDR3 sequences, less than 60% of them singletons. The sequence was obtained from an elderly man in good health. The genes are TRBV5-1 and TRBJ2-1; D call uncertain. Sequenced: blood. CDR3 in amino acids: CASSVGGHNEQFF. The CDR3 region has the DNA TGCGCCAGCAGCGTGGGCGGACACAATGAGCAGTTCTTC.